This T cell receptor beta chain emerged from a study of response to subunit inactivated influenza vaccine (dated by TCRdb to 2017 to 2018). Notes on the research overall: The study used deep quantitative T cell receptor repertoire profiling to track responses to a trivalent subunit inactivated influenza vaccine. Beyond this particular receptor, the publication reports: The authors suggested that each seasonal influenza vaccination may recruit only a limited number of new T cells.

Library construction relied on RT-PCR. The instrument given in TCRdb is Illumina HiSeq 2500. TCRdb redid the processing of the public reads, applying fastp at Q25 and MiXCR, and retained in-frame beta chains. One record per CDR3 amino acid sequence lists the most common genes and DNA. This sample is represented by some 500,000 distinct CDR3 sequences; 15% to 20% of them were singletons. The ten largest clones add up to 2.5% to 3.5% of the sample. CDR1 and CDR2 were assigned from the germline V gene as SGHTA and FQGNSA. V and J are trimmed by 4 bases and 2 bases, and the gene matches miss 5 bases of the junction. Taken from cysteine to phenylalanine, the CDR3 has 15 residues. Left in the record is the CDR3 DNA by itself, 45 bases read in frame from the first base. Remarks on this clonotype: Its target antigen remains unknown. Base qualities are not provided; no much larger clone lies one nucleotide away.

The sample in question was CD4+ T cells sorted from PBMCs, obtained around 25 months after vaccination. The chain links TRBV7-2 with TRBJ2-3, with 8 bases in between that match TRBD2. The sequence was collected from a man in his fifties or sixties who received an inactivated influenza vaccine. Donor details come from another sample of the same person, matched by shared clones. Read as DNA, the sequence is TGTGCCAGCAGCTGGCGCGGGGGGCCCACAGATACGCAGTATTTT. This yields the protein CASSWRGGPTDTQYF.